This TCR beta chain stems from a study of shared clonotypes between healthy human individuals. In germline, CDR1 is SNHLY, CDR2 FYNNEI. V gave up 1 base and J gave up 9 bases, with 17 bases separating them. The CDR3 extends over 15 amino acids. Some clones are missing from TCRdb's copy, which holds only in-frame ones; the method was immunoSEQ multiplex PCR. Among about 640,000 clones listed, 72% were seen once. This chain joins TRBV2 and TRBJ2-3; D gene ambiguous. Sequencing used memory CD4+ T cells sorted from blood. Subset described: CD45RA-negative fraction. The receptor comes from a young woman in good health. In nucleotides, the CDR3 is TGTGCCAGCAGTGAAGTGTACATCCTGGGTGTAACGCAGTATTTT. It codes for CASSEVYILGVTQYF.